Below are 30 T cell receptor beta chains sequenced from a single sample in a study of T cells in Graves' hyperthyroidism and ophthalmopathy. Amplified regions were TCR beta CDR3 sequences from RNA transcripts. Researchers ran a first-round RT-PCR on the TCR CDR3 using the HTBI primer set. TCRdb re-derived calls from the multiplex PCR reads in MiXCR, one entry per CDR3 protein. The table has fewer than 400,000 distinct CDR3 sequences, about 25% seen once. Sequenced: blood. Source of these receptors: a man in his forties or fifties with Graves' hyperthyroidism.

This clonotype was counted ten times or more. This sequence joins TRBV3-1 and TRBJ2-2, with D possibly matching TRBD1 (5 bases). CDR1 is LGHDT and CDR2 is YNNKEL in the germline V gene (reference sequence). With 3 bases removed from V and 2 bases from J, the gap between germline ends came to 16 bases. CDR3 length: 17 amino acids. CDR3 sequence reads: CASSHKKTALNTGELFF. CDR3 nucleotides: TGTGCCAGCAGCCACAAAAAGACAGCCCTTAACACCGGGGAGCTGTTTTTT.

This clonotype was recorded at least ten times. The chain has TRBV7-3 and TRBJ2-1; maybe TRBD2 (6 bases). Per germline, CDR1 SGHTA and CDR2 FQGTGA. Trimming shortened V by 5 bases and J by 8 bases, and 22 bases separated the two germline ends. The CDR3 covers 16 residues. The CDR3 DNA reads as TGTGCCAGCAGCCCCTTCGCGGGAAGCGTAGCTTATGAGCAGTTCTTC. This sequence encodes CASSPFAGSVAYEQFF.

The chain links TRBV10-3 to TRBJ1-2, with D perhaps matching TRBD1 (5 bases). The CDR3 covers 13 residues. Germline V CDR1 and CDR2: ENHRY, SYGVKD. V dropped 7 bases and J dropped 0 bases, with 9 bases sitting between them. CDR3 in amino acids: CAINEGANYGYTF. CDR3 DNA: TGTGCCATCAACGAAGGGGCTAACTATGGCTACACCTTC.

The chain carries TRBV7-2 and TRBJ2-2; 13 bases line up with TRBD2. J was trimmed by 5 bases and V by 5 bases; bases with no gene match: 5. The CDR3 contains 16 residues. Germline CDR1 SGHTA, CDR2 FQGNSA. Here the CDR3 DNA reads TGTGCCAGCAGCCGGGGACTAGCGGGGTCGACCGGGGAGCTGTTTTTT. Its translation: CASSRGLAGSTGELFF.

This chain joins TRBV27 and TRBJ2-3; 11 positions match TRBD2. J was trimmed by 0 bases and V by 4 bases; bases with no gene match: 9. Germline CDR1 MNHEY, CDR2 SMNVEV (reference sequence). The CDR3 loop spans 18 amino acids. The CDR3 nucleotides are TGTGCCAGCAGTTCCAGACTAGCGGGGACGGCTAGCACAGATACGCAGTATTTT. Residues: CASSSRLAGTASTDTQYF.

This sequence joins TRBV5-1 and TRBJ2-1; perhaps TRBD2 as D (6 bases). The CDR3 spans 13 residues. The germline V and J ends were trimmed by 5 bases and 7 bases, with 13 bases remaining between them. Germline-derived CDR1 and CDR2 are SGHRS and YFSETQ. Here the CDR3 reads CASRGTFSNEQFF. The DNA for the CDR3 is TGCGCCAGCAGAGGGACTTTTAGTAATGAGCAGTTCTTC. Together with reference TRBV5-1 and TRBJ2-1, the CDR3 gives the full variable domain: KAGVTQTPRYLIKTRGQQVTLSCSPISGHRSVSWYQQTPGQGLQFLFEYFSETQRNKGNFPGRFSGRQFSNSRSEMNVSTLELGDSALYLCASRGTFSNEQFFGPGTRLTVL.

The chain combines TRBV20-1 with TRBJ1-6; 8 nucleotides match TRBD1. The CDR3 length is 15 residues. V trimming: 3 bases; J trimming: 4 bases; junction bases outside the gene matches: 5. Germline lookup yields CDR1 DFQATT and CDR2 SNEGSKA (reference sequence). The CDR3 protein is CSARGGQEYNSPLHF. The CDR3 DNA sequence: TGCAGTGCTAGGGGGGGACAGGAGTATAATTCACCCCTCCACTTT.

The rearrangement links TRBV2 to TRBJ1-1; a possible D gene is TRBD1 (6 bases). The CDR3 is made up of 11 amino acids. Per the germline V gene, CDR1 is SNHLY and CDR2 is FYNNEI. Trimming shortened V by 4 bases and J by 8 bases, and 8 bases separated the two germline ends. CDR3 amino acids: CASSVQGEAFF. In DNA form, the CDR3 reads TGTGCCAGCAGTGTCCAGGGGGAAGCTTTCTTT. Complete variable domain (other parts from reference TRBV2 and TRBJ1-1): EPEVTQTPSHQVTQMGQEVILRCVPISNHLYFYWYRQILGQKVEFLVSFYNNEISEKSEIFDDQFSVERPDGSNFTLKIRSTKLEDSAMYFCASSVQGEAFFGQGTRLTVV.

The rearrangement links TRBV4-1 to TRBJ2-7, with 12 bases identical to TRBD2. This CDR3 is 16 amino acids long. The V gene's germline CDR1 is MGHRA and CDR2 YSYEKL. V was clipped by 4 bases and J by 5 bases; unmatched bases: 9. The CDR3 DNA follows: TGCGCCAGCAGCCGAACGGGACTAGCGGGTTTCGACGAGCAGTACTTC. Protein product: CASSRTGLAGFDEQYF.

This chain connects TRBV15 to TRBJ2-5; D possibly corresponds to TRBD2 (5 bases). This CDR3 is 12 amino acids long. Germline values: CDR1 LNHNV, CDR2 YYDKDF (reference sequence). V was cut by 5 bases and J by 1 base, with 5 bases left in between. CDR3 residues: CATSEGQETQYF. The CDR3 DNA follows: TGTGCCACCAGCGAGGGCCAAGAGACCCAGTACTTC.

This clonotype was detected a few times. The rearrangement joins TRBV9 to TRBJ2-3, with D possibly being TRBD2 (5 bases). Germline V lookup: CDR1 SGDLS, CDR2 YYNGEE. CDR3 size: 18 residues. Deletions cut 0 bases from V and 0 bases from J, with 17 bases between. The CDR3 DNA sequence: TGTGCCAGCAGCGTAGTAGCGTCGATGGGCGGGAGCACAGATACGCAGTATTTT. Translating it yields CASSVVASMGGSTDTQYF.

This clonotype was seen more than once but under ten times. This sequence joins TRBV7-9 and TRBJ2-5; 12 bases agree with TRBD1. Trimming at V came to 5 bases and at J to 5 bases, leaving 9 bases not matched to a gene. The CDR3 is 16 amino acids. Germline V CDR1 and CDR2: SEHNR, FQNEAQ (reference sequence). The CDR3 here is CASSPWDRGQVETQYF. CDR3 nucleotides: TGTGCCAGCAGCCCCTGGGACAGGGGGCAGGTCGAGACCCAGTACTTC.

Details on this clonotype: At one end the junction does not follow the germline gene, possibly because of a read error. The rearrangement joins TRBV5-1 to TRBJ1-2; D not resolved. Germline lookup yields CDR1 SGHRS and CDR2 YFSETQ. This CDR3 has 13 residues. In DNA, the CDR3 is TGCGCCAGCAGCTTGGACCTTAACTATCGCTACACCTTC. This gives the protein CASSLDLNYRYTF.

This chain's CDR3 is CASGLRGGGLETQYF. The CDR3 DNA is TGTGCCAGCGGGCTTAGAGGAGGGGGATTGGAGACCCAGTACTTC. The chain is built from TRBV27 and TRBJ2-5; D may match TRBD1 or TRBD2 (6 bases each). The CDR3 is made up of 15 amino acids. CDR1 is MNHEY, CDR2 SMNVEV, per germline (reference sequence). V was pared by 8 bases and J by 5 bases, with 21 bases between.

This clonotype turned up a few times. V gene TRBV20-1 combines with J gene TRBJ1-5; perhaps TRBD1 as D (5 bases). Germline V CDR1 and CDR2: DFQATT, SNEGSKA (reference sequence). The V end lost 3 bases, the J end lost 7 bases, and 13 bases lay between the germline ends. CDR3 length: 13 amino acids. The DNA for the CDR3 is TGCAGTGCTAGTCAGGGATCACGGCAGCCCCAGCATTTT. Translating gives CSASQGSRQPQHF.

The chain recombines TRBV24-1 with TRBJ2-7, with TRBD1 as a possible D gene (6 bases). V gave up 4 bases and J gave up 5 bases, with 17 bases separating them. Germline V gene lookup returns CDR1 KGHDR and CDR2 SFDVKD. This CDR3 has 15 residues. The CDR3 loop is CATSDPVRDTDEQYF. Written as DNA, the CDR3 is TGTGCCACCAGTGACCCAGTCCGGGACACAGACGAGCAGTACTTC.

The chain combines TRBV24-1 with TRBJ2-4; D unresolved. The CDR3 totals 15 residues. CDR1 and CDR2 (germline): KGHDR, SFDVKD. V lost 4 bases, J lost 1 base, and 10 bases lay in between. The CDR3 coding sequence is TGTGCCACCAGTGAAGGGTTTACGGCCAAAAACATTCAGTACTTC. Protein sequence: CATSEGFTAKNIQYF.

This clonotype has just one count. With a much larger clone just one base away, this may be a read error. The CDR3 region has the DNA TGTACCAGCAGCTTTTTGCCGGGAGGGGACAATGAGCAGTTCTTC. Protein product: CTSSFLPGGDNEQFF. The rearrangement joins TRBV11-2 to TRBJ2-1; TRBD2 aligns across 8 bases. The germline V gene has CDR1 SGHAT and CDR2 FQNNGV. This CDR3 has 15 residues.

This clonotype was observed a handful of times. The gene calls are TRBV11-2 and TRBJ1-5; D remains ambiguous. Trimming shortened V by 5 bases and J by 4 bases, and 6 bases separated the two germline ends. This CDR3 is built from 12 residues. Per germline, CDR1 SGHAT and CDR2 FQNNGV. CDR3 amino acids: CASSTENQPQHF. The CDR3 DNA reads TGTGCCAGCAGCACCGAGAATCAGCCCCAGCATTTT.

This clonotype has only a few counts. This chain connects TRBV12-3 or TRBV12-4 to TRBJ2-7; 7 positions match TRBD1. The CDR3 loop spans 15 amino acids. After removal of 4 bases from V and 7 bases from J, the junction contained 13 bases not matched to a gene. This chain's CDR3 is CASSSGERGPWEQYF. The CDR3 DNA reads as TGTGCCAGCAGTTCAGGAGAGAGGGGGCCGTGGGAGCAGTACTTC.

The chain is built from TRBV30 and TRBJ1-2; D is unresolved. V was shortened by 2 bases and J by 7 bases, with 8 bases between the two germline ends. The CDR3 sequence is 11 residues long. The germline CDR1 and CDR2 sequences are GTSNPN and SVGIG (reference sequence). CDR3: CAWSPGVGYTF. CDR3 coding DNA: TGTGCCTGGAGTCCCGGGGTTGGCTACACCTTC.

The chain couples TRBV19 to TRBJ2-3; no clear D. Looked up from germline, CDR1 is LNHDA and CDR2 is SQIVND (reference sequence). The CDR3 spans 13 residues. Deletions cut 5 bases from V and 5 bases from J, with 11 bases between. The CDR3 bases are TGTGCCAGTAGTGCGTCCTTAGGAGATACGCAGTATTTT. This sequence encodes CASSASLGDTQYF.

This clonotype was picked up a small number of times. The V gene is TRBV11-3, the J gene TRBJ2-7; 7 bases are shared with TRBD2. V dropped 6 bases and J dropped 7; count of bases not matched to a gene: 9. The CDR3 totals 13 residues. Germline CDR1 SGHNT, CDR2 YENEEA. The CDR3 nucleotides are TGTGCCAGCAGTCCCGTCCGGCGGGGGGAGCAGTACTTC. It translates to CASSPVRRGEQYF. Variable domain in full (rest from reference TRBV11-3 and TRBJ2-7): EAGVVQSPRYKIIEKKQPVAFWCNPISGHNTLYWYLQNLGQGPELLIRYENEEAVDDSQLPKDRFSAERLKGVDSTLKIQPAELGDSAVYLCASSPVRRGEQYFGPGTRLTVT.

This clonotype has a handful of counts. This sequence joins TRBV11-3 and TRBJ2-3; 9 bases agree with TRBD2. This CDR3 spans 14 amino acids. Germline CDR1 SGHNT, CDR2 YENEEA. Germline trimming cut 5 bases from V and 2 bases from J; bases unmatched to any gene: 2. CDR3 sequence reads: CASSLAGITDTQYF. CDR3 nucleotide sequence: TGTGCCAGCAGCCTAGCGGGAATCACAGATACGCAGTATTTT.

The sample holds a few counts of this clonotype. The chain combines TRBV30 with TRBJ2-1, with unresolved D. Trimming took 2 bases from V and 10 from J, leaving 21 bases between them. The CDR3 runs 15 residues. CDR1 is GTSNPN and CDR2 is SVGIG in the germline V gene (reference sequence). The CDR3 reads CAWSIPIHRSFEQFF. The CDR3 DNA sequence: TGTGCCTGGAGTATACCTATCCACCGGTCCTTCGAGCAGTTCTTC.

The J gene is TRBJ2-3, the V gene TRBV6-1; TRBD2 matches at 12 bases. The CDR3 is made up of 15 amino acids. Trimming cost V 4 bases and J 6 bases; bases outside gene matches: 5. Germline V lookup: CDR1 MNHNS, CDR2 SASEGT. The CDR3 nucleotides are TGTGCCAGCAGTGGCCTAGCGGGAGGGCGTGATACGCAGTATTTT. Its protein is CASSGLAGGRDTQYF.

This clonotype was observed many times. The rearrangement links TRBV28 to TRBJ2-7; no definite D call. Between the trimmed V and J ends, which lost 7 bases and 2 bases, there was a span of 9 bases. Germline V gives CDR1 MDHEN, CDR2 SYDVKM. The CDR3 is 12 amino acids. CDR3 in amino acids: CASKRAPYEQYF. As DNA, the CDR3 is TGTGCCAGCAAAAGGGCGCCCTACGAGCAGTACTTC.

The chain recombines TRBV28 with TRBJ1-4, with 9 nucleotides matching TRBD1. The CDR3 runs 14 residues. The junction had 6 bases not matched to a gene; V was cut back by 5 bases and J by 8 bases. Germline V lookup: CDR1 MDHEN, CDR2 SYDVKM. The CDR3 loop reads CASSQDRGREKLFF. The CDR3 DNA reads TGTGCCAGCAGTCAGGACAGGGGACGAGAAAAACTGTTTTTT.

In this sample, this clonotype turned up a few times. Here the CDR3 reads CSAQGQGTSLAFF. In DNA form, the CDR3 reads TGCAGTGCCCAGGGACAGGGGACCTCTTTAGCTTTCTTT. This chain connects TRBV20-1 to TRBJ1-1, with TRBD1 matching 10 bases. Germline values: CDR1 DFQATT, CDR2 SNEGSKA (reference sequence). The CDR3 has 13 residues. Trimming cost V 6 bases and J 10 bases; bases outside gene matches: 11.

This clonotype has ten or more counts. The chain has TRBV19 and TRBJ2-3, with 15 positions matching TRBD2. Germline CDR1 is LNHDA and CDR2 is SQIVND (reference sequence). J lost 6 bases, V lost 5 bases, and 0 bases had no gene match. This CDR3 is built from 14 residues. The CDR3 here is CASSGLAGGDTQYF. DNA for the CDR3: TGTGCCAGTAGTGGACTAGCGGGAGGGGATACGCAGTATTTT.